This TCR beta chain derives from a study of T-cell memory formation after mild COVID-19. The CDR3 totals 15 residues. A single record per CDR3 protein comes from TCRdb applying MiXCR to the 5' RACE reads. The data hold around 320,000 distinct CDR3 sequences, with around 28% observed a single time. The sequence came from an adult woman who had mild COVID-19 (a few samples of this study predate the infection). Cell type and time point are not known. Sequencing input: PBMCs or a T cell subset sorted from them (not recorded which). The chain links TRBV21-1 to TRBJ1-3. TRBV21-1 is termed a pseudogene. CDR3 sequence reads: CASSKVRESGNTIYF. Here the CDR3 DNA reads TGTGCCAGCAGCAAGGTCAGGGAGTCTGGAAACACCATATATTTT.